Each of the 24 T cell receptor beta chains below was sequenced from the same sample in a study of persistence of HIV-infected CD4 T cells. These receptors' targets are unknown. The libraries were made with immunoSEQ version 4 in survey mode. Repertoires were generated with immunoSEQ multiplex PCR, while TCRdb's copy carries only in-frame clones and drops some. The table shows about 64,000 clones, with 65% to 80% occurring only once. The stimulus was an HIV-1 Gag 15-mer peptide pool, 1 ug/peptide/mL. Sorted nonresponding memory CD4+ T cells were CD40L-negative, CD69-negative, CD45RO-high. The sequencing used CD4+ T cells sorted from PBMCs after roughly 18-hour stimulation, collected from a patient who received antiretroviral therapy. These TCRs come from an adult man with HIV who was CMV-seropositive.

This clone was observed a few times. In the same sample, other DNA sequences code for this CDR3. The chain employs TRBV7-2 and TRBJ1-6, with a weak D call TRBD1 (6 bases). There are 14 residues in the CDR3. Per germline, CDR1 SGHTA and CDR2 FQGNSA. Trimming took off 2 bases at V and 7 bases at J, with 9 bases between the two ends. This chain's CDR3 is CASSLRGVNSPLHF. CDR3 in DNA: TGTGCCAGCAGCTTAAGGGGGGTCAATTCACCCCTCCACTTT.

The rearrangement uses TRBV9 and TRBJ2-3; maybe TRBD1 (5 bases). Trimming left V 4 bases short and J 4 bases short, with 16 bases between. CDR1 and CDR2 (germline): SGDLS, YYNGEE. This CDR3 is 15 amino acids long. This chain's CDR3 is CASSLQVEPSDTQYF. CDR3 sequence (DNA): TGTGCCAGCAGCCTACAGGTGGAACCTTCAGATACGCAGTATTTT.

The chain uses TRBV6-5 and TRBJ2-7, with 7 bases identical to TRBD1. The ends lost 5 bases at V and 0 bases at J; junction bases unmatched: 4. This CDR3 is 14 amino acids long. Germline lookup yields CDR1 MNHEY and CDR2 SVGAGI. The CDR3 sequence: CASSKDRSSYEQYF. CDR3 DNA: TGTGCCAGCAGTAAGGACAGGAGCTCCTACGAGCAGTACTTC.

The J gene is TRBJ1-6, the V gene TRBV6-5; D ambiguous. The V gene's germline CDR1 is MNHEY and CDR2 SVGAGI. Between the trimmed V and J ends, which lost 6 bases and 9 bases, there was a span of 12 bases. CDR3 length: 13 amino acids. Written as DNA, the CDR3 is TGTGCCAGCAGGAGCGGGGTCGGTTCACCCCTCCACTTT. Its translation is CASRSGVGSPLHF.

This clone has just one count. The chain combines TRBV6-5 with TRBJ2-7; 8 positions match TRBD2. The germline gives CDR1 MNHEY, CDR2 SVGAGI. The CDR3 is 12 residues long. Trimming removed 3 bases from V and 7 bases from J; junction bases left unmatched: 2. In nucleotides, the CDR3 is TGTGCCAGCAGTTATCCGGGGGGGGAGCAGTACTTC. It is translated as CASSYPGGEQYF.

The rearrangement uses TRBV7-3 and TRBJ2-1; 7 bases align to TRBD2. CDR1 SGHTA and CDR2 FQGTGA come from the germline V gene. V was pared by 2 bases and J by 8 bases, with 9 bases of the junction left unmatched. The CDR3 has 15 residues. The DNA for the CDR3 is TGTGCCAGCAGCTTATCGAGCGGGGTAGGGGATGAGCAGTTCTTC. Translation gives CASSLSSGVGDEQFF.

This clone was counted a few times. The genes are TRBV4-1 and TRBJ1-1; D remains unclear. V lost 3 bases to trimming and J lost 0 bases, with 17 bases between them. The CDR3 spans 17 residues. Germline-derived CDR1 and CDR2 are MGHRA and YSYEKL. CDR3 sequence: CASSHLHPRFMNTEAFF. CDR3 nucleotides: TGCGCCAGCAGCCACCTCCACCCCCGATTCATGAACACTGAAGCTTTCTTT.

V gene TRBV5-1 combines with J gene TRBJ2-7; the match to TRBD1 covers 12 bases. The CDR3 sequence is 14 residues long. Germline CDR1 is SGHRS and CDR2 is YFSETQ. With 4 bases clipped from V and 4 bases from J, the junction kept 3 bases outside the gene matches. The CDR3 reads CASSRGQGAYEQYF. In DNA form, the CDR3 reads TGCGCCAGCAGCCGGGGACAGGGGGCTTACGAGCAGTACTTC.

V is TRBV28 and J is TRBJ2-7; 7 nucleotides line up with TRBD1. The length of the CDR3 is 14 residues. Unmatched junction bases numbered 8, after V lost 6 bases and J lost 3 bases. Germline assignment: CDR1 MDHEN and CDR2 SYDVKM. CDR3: CASRWTGWSYEQYF. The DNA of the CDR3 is TGTGCCAGCAGATGGACAGGTTGGAGCTACGAGCAGTACTTC.

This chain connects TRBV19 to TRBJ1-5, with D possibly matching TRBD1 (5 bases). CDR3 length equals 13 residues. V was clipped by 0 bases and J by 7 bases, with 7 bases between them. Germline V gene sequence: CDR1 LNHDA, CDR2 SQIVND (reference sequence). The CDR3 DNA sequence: TGTGCCAGTAGTATAGATCAGGGACAGCCCCAGCATTTT. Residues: CASSIDQGQPQHF.

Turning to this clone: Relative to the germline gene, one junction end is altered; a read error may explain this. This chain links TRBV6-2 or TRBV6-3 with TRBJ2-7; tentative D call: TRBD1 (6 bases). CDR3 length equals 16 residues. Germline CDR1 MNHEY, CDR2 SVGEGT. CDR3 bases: TGTGCCAGCAGTTTCCCCGCGTGTCAGGGGTCCTGCGAGCAGTACTTC. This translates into CASSFPACQGSCEQYF.

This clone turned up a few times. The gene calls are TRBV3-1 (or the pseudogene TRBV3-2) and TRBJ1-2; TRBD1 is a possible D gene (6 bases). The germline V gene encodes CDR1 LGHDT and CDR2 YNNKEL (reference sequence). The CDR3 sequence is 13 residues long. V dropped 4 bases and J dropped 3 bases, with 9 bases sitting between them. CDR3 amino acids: CASSPPGDYGYTF. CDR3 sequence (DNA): TGTGCCAGCAGCCCACCAGGGGACTATGGCTACACCTTC.

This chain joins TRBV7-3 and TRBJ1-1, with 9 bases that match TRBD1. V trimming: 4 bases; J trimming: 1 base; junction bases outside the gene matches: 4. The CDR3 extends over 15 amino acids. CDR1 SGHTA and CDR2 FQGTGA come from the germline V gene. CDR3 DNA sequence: TGTGCCAGCAGCTCCCAACAGGGGGCGAACACTGAAGCTTTCTTT. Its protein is CASSSQQGANTEAFF.

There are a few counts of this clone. CDR3 coding DNA: TGTGCCAGCAGCCGTGGTCTAGCGGGGCTTTCCTACAATGAGCAGTTCTTC. Protein: CASSRGLAGLSYNEQFF. The rearrangement links TRBV7-9 to TRBJ2-1; 9 bases are a match to TRBD2. The V segment lost 5 bases and the J segment 1 base; nucleotides outside the gene matches: 9. The CDR3 has 17 residues. CDR1 SEHNR and CDR2 FQNEAQ come from the germline V gene (reference sequence).

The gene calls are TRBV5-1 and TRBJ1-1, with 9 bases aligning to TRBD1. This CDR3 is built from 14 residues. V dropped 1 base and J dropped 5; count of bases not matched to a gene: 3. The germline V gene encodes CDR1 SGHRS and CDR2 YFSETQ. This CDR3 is CASSLTGGRTEAFF. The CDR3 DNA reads TGCGCCAGCAGCTTGACAGGGGGCAGAACTGAAGCTTTCTTT.

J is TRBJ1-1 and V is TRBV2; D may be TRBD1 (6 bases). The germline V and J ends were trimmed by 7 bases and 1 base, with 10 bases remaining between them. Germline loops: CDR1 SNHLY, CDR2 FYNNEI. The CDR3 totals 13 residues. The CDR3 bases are TGTGCCAGCAAGGGGGAGAGGAACACTGAAGCTTTCTTT. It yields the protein CASKGERNTEAFF.

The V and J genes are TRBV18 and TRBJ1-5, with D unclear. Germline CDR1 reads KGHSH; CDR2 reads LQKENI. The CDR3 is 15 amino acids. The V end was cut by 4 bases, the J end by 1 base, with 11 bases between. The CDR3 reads CASSLDGVSNQPQHF. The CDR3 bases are TGTGCCAGCTCACTGGACGGAGTCAGCAATCAGCCCCAGCATTTT.

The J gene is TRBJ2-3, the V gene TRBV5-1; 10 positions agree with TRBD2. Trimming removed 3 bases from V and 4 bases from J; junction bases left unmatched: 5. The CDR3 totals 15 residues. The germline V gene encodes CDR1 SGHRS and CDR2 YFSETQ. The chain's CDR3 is CASSSLAGAADTQYF. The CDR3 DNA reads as TGCGCCAGCAGCTCTCTAGCGGGGGCGGCAGATACGCAGTATTTT.

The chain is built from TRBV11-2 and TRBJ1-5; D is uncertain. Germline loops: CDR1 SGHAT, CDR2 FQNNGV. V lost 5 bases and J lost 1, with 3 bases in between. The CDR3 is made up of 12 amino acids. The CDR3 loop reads CASSQSNQPQHF. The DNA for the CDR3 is TGTGCCAGCAGCCAAAGCAATCAGCCCCAGCATTTT. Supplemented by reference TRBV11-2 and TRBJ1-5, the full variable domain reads EAGVAQSPRYKIIEKRQSVAFWCNPISGHATLYWYQQILGQGPKLLIQFQNNGVVDDSQLPKDRFSAERLKGVDSTLKIQPAKLEDSAVYLCASSQSNQPQHFGDGTRLSIL.

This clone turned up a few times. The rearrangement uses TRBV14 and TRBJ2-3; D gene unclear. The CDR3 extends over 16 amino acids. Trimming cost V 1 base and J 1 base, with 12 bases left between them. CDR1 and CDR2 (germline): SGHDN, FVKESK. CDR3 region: CASSQVGLGRTDTQYF. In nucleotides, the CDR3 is TGTGCCAGCAGCCAAGTGGGCCTAGGCCGCACAGATACGCAGTATTTT.

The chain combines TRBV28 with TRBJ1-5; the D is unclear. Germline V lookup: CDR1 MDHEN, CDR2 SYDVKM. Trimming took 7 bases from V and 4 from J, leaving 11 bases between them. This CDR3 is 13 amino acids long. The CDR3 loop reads CASNWVLNQPQHF. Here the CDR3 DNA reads TGTGCCAGCAACTGGGTGCTGAATCAGCCCCAGCATTTT.

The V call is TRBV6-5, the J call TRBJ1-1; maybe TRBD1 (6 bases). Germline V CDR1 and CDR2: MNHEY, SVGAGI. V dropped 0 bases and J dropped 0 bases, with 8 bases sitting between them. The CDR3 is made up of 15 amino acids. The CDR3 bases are TGTGCCAGCAGTTACTCGGCAGGGGTGAACACTGAAGCTTTCTTT. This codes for CASSYSAGVNTEAFF.

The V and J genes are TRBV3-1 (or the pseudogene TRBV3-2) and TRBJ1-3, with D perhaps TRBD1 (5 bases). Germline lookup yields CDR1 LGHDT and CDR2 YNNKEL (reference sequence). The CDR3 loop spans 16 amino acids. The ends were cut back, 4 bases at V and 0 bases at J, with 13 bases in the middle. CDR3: CASSPWDGYSGNTIYF. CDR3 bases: TGTGCCAGCAGCCCCTGGGACGGATACTCTGGAAACACCATATATTTT.

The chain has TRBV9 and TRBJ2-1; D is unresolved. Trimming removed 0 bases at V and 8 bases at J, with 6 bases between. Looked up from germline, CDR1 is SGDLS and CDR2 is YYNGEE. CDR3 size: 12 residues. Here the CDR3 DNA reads TGTGCCAGCAGCGTAGACCGGGATGAGCAGTTCTTC. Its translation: CASSVDRDEQFF.